The source of this TCR beta chain is a study of beta chain features in type 1 diabetes (dated by TCRdb to between 2018 and 2020). Broadly, across the study: Mean age, gender distribution, total cell number and subset yield did not differ between patients and healthy donors. A total of roughly 100 million sorted cells were examined across all samples, and RNA yield correlated strongly with the number of cells per subset. In the study, TCRB repertoires of sorted circulating CD4+ T cell subsets from recently diagnosed type 1 diabetes patients were compared with those of matched healthy donors. Naive and central memory subsets were obtained from all 30 or so donors, but regulatory and stem cell-like memory subsets were isolated from only 8 patients and about eight healthy donors.

The entire amount of isolated RNA was reverse transcribed using the High Capacity cDNA Reverse Transcription Kit, so the sequenced TCRB transcripts were expressed ones. Deep immunoSEQ sequencing was applied to naive, central memory and regulatory T cell samples, giving an average of about 3.6 million total reads per sample. After sorted cells were lysed in RLT buffer, RNA was extracted with DNase-treated RNeasy Micro or Mini kits, with the choice depending on cell number. Each cell subset was processed on its own to prevent cross-contamination, while patient and healthy donor samples were processed together. The immunoSEQ multiplex PCR was used to amplify TCRB sequences from cDNA, generating 87-bp fragments that spanned the CDR3 region. The amplicons were sequenced using the Illumina HiSeq platform. On the authors' methods: Synthetic template baselines were used to correct PCR bias computationally, reads within Hamming distance 2 were collapsed, and singletons that could not be merged were discarded. Reads were aligned to IMGT to assign V, D and J genes, CDR3 length, and insertions or deletions at six rearrangement sites. Within each subset, clonotype counts were normalized to the number of sorted cells before true diversity and Gini coefficients were calculated with the tcR R package. The overlap coefficient, calculated on TCRB nucleotide sequences, was used to quantify repertoire sharing. Sourced from immuneACCESS, this table was stored by TCRdb with only in-frame sequences that have V and J called. A share of the clones is absent; for the studies checked, an unresolved V gene accounts for under half, and the remainder has no known explanation. V, J and clone size are those of that table, while D and trimming were read from the DNA. This sample comprises about 340,000 clones, roughly 9% of them detected only once. The top ten clonotypes cover roughly 1% of the sample.

A few counts support this clone. Its antigen remains undetermined. Base qualities are missing; no much larger clone stands one base away. Each donor gave one peripheral blood draw, approximately 110 mL on average, collected into heparinised tubes. Using a panel that included CD45RO, CCR7, CD25, CD127, CD95 and CD27, naive, central memory, regulatory and stem cell-like memory CD4+ T cells were sorted on a BD FACSAria II. Every sorted population had a purity above 95%. Right away, PBMCs were isolated by Lymphoprep density gradient centrifugation and were stained directly, with no culture step. So that batch effects would be minimized, each experiment stained and sorted samples in pairs, pairing one healthy donor with one patient. Summary of the overall study and its limitations: Because small numbers of individuals were included in the HLA sub-analyses, any influence of HLA type on TCRB rearrangement was left unresolved. At VDJ recombination sites, type 1 diabetes patients had fewer insertions and more deleted nucleotides, which implies abnormalities in thymic rearrangement. PCR may preferentially amplify shorter templates, but because patient and control samples were amplified and corrected together, any resulting skew would affect both groups equally. Because cDNA was sequenced instead of genomic DNA, activated cells with high expression could be over-represented, although the groups did not differ in activation or CD3 levels. Naive, central memory and regulatory TCRB repertoires appeared more similar among patients than among healthy donors. In all four CD4+ subsets, TCRB CDR3 length was moderately but significantly shorter in type 1 diabetes patients.

The sequencing input was central memory CD4+ T cells from blood. The sequence was collected from a man between 25 and 39 years old with type 1 diabetes.

The CDR3 reads as follows: CASSATAYSNQPQHF. Read as DNA, the sequence is TGTGCCAGCAGCGCGACGGCGTATAGCAATCAGCCCCAGCATTTT. The rearranged segments are TRBV9 and TRBJ1-5; no confident D gene assignment can be made. The junction shows trimming of 3 bases on V and 0 bases on J, plus 10 bases between the germline ends. Including the terminal cysteine and phenylalanine, the CDR3 comprises 15 residues. The DNA shown is the 45-base CDR3, in frame from base 1. The CDR1 and CDR2 encoded by the germline V gene are SGDLS and YYNGEE. Here the CDR3 is joined to the reference TRBV9 and TRBJ1-5 genes, and the full variable domain is: DSGVTQTPKHLITATGQRVTLRCSPRSGDLSVYWYQQSLDQGLQFLIQYYNGEERAKGNILERFSAQQFPDLHSELNLSSLELGDSALYFCASSATAYSNQPQHFGDGTRLSIL.